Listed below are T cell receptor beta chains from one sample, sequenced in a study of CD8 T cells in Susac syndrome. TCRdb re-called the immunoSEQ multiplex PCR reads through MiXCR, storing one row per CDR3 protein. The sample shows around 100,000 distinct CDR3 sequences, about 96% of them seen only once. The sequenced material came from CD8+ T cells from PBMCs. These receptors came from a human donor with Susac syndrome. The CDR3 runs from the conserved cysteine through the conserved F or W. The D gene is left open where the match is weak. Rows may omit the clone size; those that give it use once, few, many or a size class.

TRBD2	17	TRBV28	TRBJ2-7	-	CASSSTGTSGPSYEQYF	TGTGCCAGCAGTTCGACCGGGACTAGCGGGCCGTCCTACGAGCAGTACTTC
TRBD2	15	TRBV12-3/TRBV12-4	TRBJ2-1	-	CASSYPGLAGGGAFF	TGTGCCAGCAGCTATCCGGGACTAGCGGGAGGAGGCGCGTTCTTC
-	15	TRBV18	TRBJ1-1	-	CASSPRSEMNTEAFF	TGTGCCAGCTCACCACGTTCGGAGATGAACACTGAAGCTTTCTTT
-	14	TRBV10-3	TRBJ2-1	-	CARINLGHHNEQFF	TGTGCCAGAATAAACTTGGGTCACCACAATGAGCAGTTCTTC
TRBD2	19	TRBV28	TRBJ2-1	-	CASSFPGLAEMSSYNEQFF	TGTGCCAGCAGTTTCCCGGGACTAGCGGAAATGAGCTCCTACAATGAGCAGTTCTTC
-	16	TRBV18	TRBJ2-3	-	CASSPRASGEPDTQYF	TGTGCCAGCTCACCTCGGGCCAGCGGAGAACCAGATACGCAGTATTTT
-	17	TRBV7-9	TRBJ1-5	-	CASSPTGGGWGNQPQHF	TGTGCCAGCAGCCCCACTGGGGGGGGTTGGGGAAATCAGCCCCAGCATTTT
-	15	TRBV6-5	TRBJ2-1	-	CASSYRPFSYNEQFF	TGTGCCAGCAGTTACAGGCCTTTCTCCTACAATGAGCAGTTCTTC
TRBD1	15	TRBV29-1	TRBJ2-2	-	CSVKGTGTTNGELFF	TGCAGCGTGAAAGGGACAGGGACGACAAACGGGGAGCTGTTTTTT
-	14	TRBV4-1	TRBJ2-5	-	CASSSFGGKETQYF	TGCGCCAGCAGCTCCTTCGGAGGGAAAGAGACCCAGTACTTC
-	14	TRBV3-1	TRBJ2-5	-	CASSQGASLETQYF	TGTGCCAGCAGCCAAGGCGCTAGCTTGGAGACCCAGTACTTC
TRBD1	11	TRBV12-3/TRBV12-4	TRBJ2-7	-	CASSLTGAQYF	TGTGCCAGCAGCCTCACAGGGGCGCAGTACTTC
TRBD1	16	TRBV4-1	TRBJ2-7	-	CASSPGVGQVTYEQYF	TGCGCCAGCAGCCCGGGCGTGGGACAGGTGACCTACGAGCAGTACTTC
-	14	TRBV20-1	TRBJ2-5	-	CSARPQGEGETQYF	TGCAGTGCCAGACCTCAGGGAGAGGGGGAGACCCAGTACTTC
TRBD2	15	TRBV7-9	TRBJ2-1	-	CASSLDYGRAGEQFF	TGTGCCAGCAGCTTAGATTACGGGAGGGCCGGTGAGCAGTTCTTC
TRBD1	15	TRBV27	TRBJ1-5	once	CASSARTGSNQPQHF	TGTGCCAGCAGTGCCCGGACAGGGAGCAATCAGCCCCAGCATTTT
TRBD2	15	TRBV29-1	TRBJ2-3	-	CSVATSGGARDTQYF	TGCAGCGTTGCGACTAGCGGGGGGGCCAGAGATACGCAGTATTTT
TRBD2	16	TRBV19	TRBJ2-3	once	CASSTTELAGRYTQYF	TGTGCCAGTAGTACCACGGAATTAGCGGGGAGGTATACGCAGTATTTT
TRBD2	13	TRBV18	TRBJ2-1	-	CASSPGTSGEQFF	TGTGCCAGCTCGCCAGGGACTAGCGGTGAGCAGTTCTTC
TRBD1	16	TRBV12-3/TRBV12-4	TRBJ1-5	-	CASSPWDRNGNQPQHF	TGTGCCAGCAGTCCGTGGGACAGAAATGGCAATCAGCCCCAGCATTTT
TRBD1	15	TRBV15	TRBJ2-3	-	CATSSTGGSTDTQYF	TGTGCCACCAGCAGCACAGGGGGGAGCACAGATACGCAGTATTTT
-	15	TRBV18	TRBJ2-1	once	CASSPSDGAYNEQFF	TGTGCCAGCTCACCAAGTGACGGGGCCTACAATGAGCAGTTCTTC
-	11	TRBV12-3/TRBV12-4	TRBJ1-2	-	CATQWAYGYTF	TGTGCCACCCAGTGGGCATATGGCTACACCTTC
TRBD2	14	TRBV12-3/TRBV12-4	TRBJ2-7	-	CASTLAGGPSEQYF	TGTGCCAGCACCCTAGCGGGAGGGCCTAGCGAGCAGTACTTC